A single sample is the source of the 20 T cell receptor beta chains below, sequenced in a study of vaccination and CD4 T cells after COVID-19. The treatment denotes: roughly 11-day PBMC culture with coronavirus spike peptide pools or control peptides (ViraFEST assay). Sequencing of cultured CD4+ T cell DNA used the Oncomine TCR Beta short-read assay. TCRdb redid the calling of the PCR reads with MiXCR, one entry per CDR3 protein. The table has under 25,000 distinct CDR3 sequences, 40% seen once. These receptors' targets are unknown. The starting material was CD4+ T cells from blood, cultured in vitro, obtained after SARS-CoV-2 vaccination. The receptors shown here come from a human donor who had recovered from COVID-19.

The J gene is TRBJ2-5, the V gene TRBV6-2 or TRBV6-3; D not resolved. Between the trimmed V and J ends, which lost 4 bases and 5 bases, there was a span of 14 bases. Germline V gene lookup returns CDR1 MNHEY and CDR2 SVGEGT. This CDR3 region has 14 residues. CDR3 loop: CASSFAWATETQYF. The CDR3 region has the DNA TGTGCCAGCAGTTTTGCGTGGGCCACGGAGACCCAGTACTTC.

Of note for this clonotype: An end of the junction does not agree with germline; a read error may underlie this. The chain employs TRBV7-9 and TRBJ2-1, with TRBD1 as a possible D gene (6 bases). Per the germline V gene, CDR1 is SEHNR and CDR2 is FQNEAQ (reference sequence). The CDR3 is 14 amino acids. The CDR3 loop reads CASSSMSNRARLVF. The CDR3 DNA is TGTGCCAGCAGCTCGATGAGCAACAGGGCCCGACTGGTCTTC. Full variable domain (rest looked up from reference TRBV7-9 and TRBJ2-1): DTGVSQNPRHKITKRGQNVTFRCDPISEHNRLYWYRQTLGQGPEFLTYFQNEAQLEKSRLLSDRFSAERPKGSFSTLEIQRTEQGDSAMYLCASSSMSNRARLVFGPGTRLTVL.

V usage is TRBV4-1 and J usage is TRBJ2-7; 10 bases map to TRBD2. Germline CDR1 and CDR2: MGHRA and YSYEKL. J gave up 6 bases and V 8 bases, and 7 bases lay outside the gene matches. The CDR3 covers 13 residues. The DNA for the CDR3 is TGCGCCAGCGGGGGGCTAGCGGGAGTCGAGCAGTACTTC. It codes for CASGGLAGVEQYF.

This clonotype was observed a few times. The chain has TRBV27 and TRBJ1-3, with 7 bases lining up with TRBD1. The V gene's germline CDR1 is MNHEY and CDR2 SMNVEV (reference sequence). CDR3 length: 15 amino acids. Unmatched junction bases numbered 6, after V lost 5 bases and J lost 2 bases. CDR3 sequence: CASSRNRGAGNTIYF. For the CDR3, the DNA is TGTGCCAGCAGTCGAAACAGGGGAGCTGGAAACACCATATATTTT.

This chain links TRBV10-3 with TRBJ2-2, with D possibly being TRBD1 or TRBD2 (6 bases each). CDR1 is ENHRY, CDR2 SYGVKD, per germline. The V gene lost 3 bases and the J gene lost 5 bases, with 10 bases spanning the gap. The CDR3 extends over 14 amino acids. This CDR3 is CAISEGGRTGELFF. The DNA of the CDR3 is TGTGCCATCAGTGAAGGGGGGAGAACCGGGGAGCTGTTTTTT.

This chain uses TRBV7-9 with TRBJ1-1, with TRBD1 as a possible D gene (5 bases). Germline assignment: CDR1 SEHNR and CDR2 FQNEAQ (reference sequence). The ends were cut back, 7 bases at V and 0 bases at J, with 12 bases in the middle. The CDR3 contains 14 residues. The CDR3: CASNFGAMNTEAFF. For the CDR3, the DNA is TGTGCCAGCAATTTCGGGGCCATGAACACTGAAGCTTTCTTT.

The chain employs TRBV19 and TRBJ1-5; no clear D. V gave up 0 bases and J gave up 5 bases, with 14 bases separating them. The CDR3 covers 16 residues. Germline V gene lookup returns CDR1 LNHDA and CDR2 SQIVND (reference sequence). The CDR3 region has the DNA TGTGCCAGTAGTATAGATCGACGGGGAGATCATCAGCCCCAGCATTTT. Its translation: CASSIDRRGDHQPQHF.

This chain links TRBV27 with TRBJ2-7; TRBD2 aligns across 7 bases. The CDR3 length is 14 residues. Germline V gene data show CDR1 as MNHEY and CDR2 as SMNVEV (reference sequence). Unmatched junction bases numbered 5, after V lost 4 bases and J lost 2 bases. CDR3 DNA sequence: TGTGCCAGCAGTTATTTGAGCGGGACCTACGAGCAGTACTTC. Amino acids: CASSYLSGTYEQYF.

Only a few counts were recorded for this clonotype. DNA of the CDR3: TGTGCCAGCAGTAGAAGGGGGGGCAATGAGCAGTTCTTC. Protein sequence: CASSRRGGNEQFF. J is TRBJ2-1 and V is TRBV6-1, with D possibly matching TRBD2 (7 bases). The CDR3 covers 13 residues. The V end was cut by 5 bases, the J end by 6 bases, with 11 bases between. Germline V CDR1 and CDR2: MNHNS, SASEGT.

The chain uses TRBV2 and TRBJ1-3, with D tentatively TRBD1 (5 bases). V lost 6 bases and J lost 4, with 13 bases in between. This CDR3 comprises 14 residues. CDR1 SNHLY and CDR2 FYNNEI come from the germline V gene. This CDR3 reads CASSDGGFGNTIYF. DNA of the CDR3: TGTGCCAGCAGCGACGGGGGATTCGGAAACACCATATATTTT.

The chain carries TRBV11-3 and TRBJ2-6; D unclear. The CDR3 spans 14 residues. The germline V gene encodes CDR1 SGHNT and CDR2 YENEEA. V was trimmed by 8 bases and J by 0 bases, leaving 8 bases between them. CDR3 bases: TGTGCCAGCGCTACCCACTCTGGGGCCAACGTCCTGACTTTC. This codes for CASATHSGANVLTF.

The chain carries TRBV10-3 and TRBJ2-5, with D possibly matching TRBD1 (6 bases). Germline lookup yields CDR1 ENHRY and CDR2 SYGVKD. The germline V and J ends were trimmed by 3 bases and 5 bases, with 13 bases remaining between them. This CDR3 comprises 14 residues. The CDR3 is CAISDSKGDETQYF. CDR3 coding DNA: TGTGCCATCAGTGATTCTAAGGGGGACGAGACCCAGTACTTC.

This clonotype occurred a few times. The chain couples TRBV9 to TRBJ1-1; possibly TRBD1 for D (6 bases). Germline CDR1 and CDR2: SGDLS and YYNGEE. Trimming removed 4 bases at V and 5 bases at J, with 21 bases between. This CDR3 has 16 residues. CDR3: CASSRPRGGQETEAFF. The CDR3 bases are TGTGCCAGCAGCAGACCCCGAGGGGGACAAGAGACTGAAGCTTTCTTT.

The chain employs TRBV10-3 and TRBJ2-1, with D perhaps TRBD2 (6 bases). The V end lost 6 bases, the J end lost 2 bases, and 11 bases lay between the germline ends. From germline, CDR1 is ENHRY and CDR2 SYGVKD. The CDR3 has 14 amino acids. As DNA, the CDR3 is TGTGCCATCAGCGCGGGGAGAACCTACAATGAGCAGTTCTTC. Protein product: CAISAGRTYNEQFF.

The chain uses TRBV5-1 and TRBJ2-7; D may correspond to TRBD1 or TRBD2 (5 bases each). V lost 5 bases to trimming and J lost 2 bases, with 17 bases between them. Germline V gene sequence: CDR1 SGHRS, CDR2 YFSETQ. This CDR3 has 15 amino acids. The CDR3 region has the DNA TGCGCCAGCAGAGTAGGGACGACTGAGACCTACGAGCAGTACTTC. Amino acids: CASRVGTTETYEQYF.

This chain links TRBV19 with TRBJ2-1; TRBD2 matches 9 bases. The CDR3 consists of 16 residues. J gave up 10 bases and V 7 bases, and 17 bases lay outside the gene matches. CDR1 LNHDA and CDR2 SQIVND come from the germline V gene (reference sequence). The CDR3 DNA sequence: TGTGCCAGTAATCCTAGCGGGGATCTCCCCGGCGGGGAGCAGTTCTTC. Translation: CASNPSGDLPGGEQFF. Complete variable domain (other parts from reference TRBV19 and TRBJ2-1): DGGITQSPKYLFRKEGQNVTLSCEQNLNHDAMYWYRQDPGQGLRLIYYSQIVNDFQKGDIAEGYSVSREKKESFPLTVTSAQKNPTAFYLCASNPSGDLPGGEQFFGPGTRLTVL.

This clonotype has a handful of counts. This sequence joins TRBV2 and TRBJ2-7; D perhaps matches TRBD1 (5 bases). Germline CDR1 reads SNHLY; CDR2 reads FYNNEI. The CDR3 runs 13 residues. The germline V and J ends were trimmed by 6 bases and 4 bases, with 13 bases remaining between them. This chain's CDR3 is CASSEQVGYEQYF. The CDR3, as DNA: TGTGCCAGCAGCGAACAGGTTGGTTACGAGCAGTACTTC.

The chain employs TRBV7-9 and TRBJ1-2; no clear D gene. CDR3 length equals 13 residues. Germline V CDR1 and CDR2: SEHNR, FQNEAQ (reference sequence). Trimming stripped 7 bases from V and 3 bases from J, with 12 bases between. CDR3 coding DNA: TGTGCCAGCACCCCTTCCAGTGACTATGGCTACACCTTC. Translated: CASTPSSDYGYTF.

This chain connects TRBV20-1 to TRBJ2-1, with 8 bases matching TRBD2. Germline V lookup: CDR1 DFQATT, CDR2 SNEGSKA (reference sequence). The trim removed 2 bases at V and 5 bases at J, leaving 5 bases unmatched. This CDR3 is built from 14 residues. DNA of the CDR3: TGCAGTGCTAGACCCGGGACTAGTCACAATGAGCAGTTCTTC. Residues: CSARPGTSHNEQFF.

This clonotype was detected a few times. The chain combines TRBV27 with TRBJ2-1, with D possibly TRBD2 on 6 matching bases. Germline loops: CDR1 MNHEY, CDR2 SMNVEV (reference sequence). This CDR3 is built from 14 residues. Trimming took 10 bases from V and 3 from J, leaving 16 bases between them. CDR3 in amino acids: CATRAGGLYNEQFF. Written as DNA, the CDR3 is TGTGCCACCAGAGCCGGGGGACTCTACAATGAGCAGTTCTTC.